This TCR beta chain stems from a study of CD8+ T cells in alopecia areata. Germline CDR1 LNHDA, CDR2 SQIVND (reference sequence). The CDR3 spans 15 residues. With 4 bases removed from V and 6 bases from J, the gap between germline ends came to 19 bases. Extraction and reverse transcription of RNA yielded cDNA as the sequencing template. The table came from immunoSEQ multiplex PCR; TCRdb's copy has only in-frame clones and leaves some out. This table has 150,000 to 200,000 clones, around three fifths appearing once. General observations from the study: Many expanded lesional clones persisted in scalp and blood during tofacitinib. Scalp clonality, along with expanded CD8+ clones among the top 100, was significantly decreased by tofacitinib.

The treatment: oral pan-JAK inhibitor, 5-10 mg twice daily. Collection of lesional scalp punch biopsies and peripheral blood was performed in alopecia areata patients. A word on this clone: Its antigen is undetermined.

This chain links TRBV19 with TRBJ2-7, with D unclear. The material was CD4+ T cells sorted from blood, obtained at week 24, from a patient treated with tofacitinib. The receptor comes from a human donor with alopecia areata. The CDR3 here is CASSTHRAQTIEQYF. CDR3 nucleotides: TGTGCCAGTAGTACCCACCGGGCCCAAACCATCGAGCAGTACTTC.